A single sample gave rise to the 21 T cell receptor beta chains below, sequenced in a study of Ad26.COV2.S vaccination and SARS-CoV-2 variants. Sequenced by immunoSEQ multiplex PCR; TCRdb stores in-frame clones only, minus some. The table includes approximately 420,000 clones, approximately 87% detected once. Treatment noted: 15 to 20 received Ad26.COV2.S at low or high dose, single or two shots; a few received placebo; per-sample allocation not given. On day 63 after the first injection, vaccine and placebo recipients gave samples. Sequencing was performed on peripheral blood, taken in a trial of Ad26.COV2.S vaccine versus placebo. All receptors derive from a person between 18 and 65 years old who received the Ad26.COV2.S COVID-19 vaccine or a placebo.

The chain couples TRBV14 to TRBJ1-4; D is unclear. V was cut by 1 base and J by 11 bases, with 11 bases left in between. This CDR3 has 13 amino acids. Germline-derived CDR1 and CDR2 are SGHDN and FVKESK. The CDR3 DNA is TGTGCCAGCAGCCAAGGTGAAGACGTTAAACTGTTTTTT. Translation: CASSQGEDVKLFF.

This clone was seen just once. The rearrangement links TRBV6-5 to TRBJ2-5, with TRBD2 matching 7 bases. Germline V gene lookup returns CDR1 MNHEY and CDR2 SVGAGI. This CDR3 is built from 14 residues. J was trimmed by 0 bases and V by 6 bases; bases with no gene match: 4. The CDR3 DNA reads TGTGCCAGCAGGTGGGGGGGGTACCAAGAGACCCAGTACTTC. This translates into CASRWGGYQETQYF.

The V gene is TRBV7-8, the J gene TRBJ1-1, with 7 bases that match TRBD1. Looked up from germline, CDR1 is SGHVS and CDR2 is FQNEAQ. This CDR3 contains 12 residues. V was clipped by 4 bases and J by 10 bases; unmatched bases: 6. CDR3 in amino acids: CASSYDREGAFF. The CDR3 nucleotides read TGTGCCAGCAGCTACGACAGGGAAGGAGCTTTCTTT.

This chain links TRBV5-1 with TRBJ2-1, with D possibly TRBD1 on 6 matching bases. Germline V gene lookup returns CDR1 SGHRS and CDR2 YFSETQ. The V end lost 7 bases, the J end lost 9 bases, and 23 bases lay between the germline ends. The CDR3 extends over 15 amino acids. In nucleotides, the CDR3 is TGCGCCAGCCAACAACGTCCGGACAGCGTCGGTGAGCAGTTCTTC. It yields the protein CASQQRPDSVGEQFF.

This sequence joins TRBV19 and TRBJ2-5; 7 bases are a match to TRBD2. The CDR3 is 14 residues long. Germline V CDR1 and CDR2: LNHDA, SQIVND (reference sequence). The V and J ends lost 5 bases and 2 bases, in that order; junction bases with no gene match: 5. The CDR3 protein is CASSPGGSQETQYF. As DNA, the CDR3 is TGTGCCAGTAGTCCCGGGGGGTCTCAAGAGACCCAGTACTTC.

The V gene is TRBV19, the J gene TRBJ2-5; TRBD1 matches at 10 bases. The germline CDR1 and CDR2 sequences are LNHDA and SQIVND (reference sequence). V dropped 9 bases and J dropped 7; count of bases not matched to a gene: 5. The CDR3 is 12 residues long. The CDR3 protein is CASRQGAGTQYF. Here the CDR3 DNA reads TGTGCCAGCCGACAGGGGGCTGGGACCCAGTACTTC.

The chain links TRBV12-3 or TRBV12-4 to TRBJ1-2; 9 nucleotides agree with TRBD1. There are 13 residues in the CDR3. Germline trimming cut 2 bases from V and 6 bases from J; bases unmatched to any gene: 1. The CDR3 DNA sequence: TGTGCCAGCAGTTTATGGACAGGGGATGGCTACACCTTC. Amino acid sequence: CASSLWTGDGYTF.

The chain joins TRBV10-3 to TRBJ2-7; 7 bases line up with TRBD1. V lost 4 bases to trimming and J lost 2 bases; unmatched junction nucleotides: 8. CDR3 length equals 15 residues. CDR1 is ENHRY and CDR2 is SYGVKD in the germline V gene. CDR3 bases: TGTGCCATCAGTGGAGGGGGCGGTTCCGCCTACGAGCAGTACTTC. Residues: CAISGGGGSAYEQYF.

The chain uses TRBV21-1 and TRBJ2-7; the DNA was not used to check the table's D call, TRBD2. TRBV21-1 is flagged as a pseudogene. The CDR3 loop spans 14 amino acids. The CDR3 is CASSKTVIPHEQYF. The CDR3 region has the DNA TGTGCCAGCAGCAAAACTGTTATCCCTCACGAGCAGTACTTC.

The chain couples TRBV7-9 to TRBJ2-1; tentatively, D is TRBD2 (5 bases). V lost 2 bases, J lost 15 bases, and 14 bases lay in between. The CDR3 extends over 12 amino acids. Germline CDR1 reads SEHNR; CDR2 reads FQNEAQ (reference sequence). The CDR3 DNA is TGTGCCAGCAGCTTAACCTCTGGCGAGGGGTTCTTC. Residues: CASSLTSGEGFF.

This CDR3 is CASSHFREMGETQYF. In DNA form, the CDR3 reads TGCGCCAGCAGCCACTTCAGGGAAATGGGTGAGACCCAGTACTTC. The chain carries TRBV4-3 and TRBJ2-5; a weak D match, TRBD1 (5 bases). Germline-derived CDR1 and CDR2 are LGHNA and YSLEER. Deletions cut 3 bases from V and 5 bases from J, with 16 bases between. CDR3 length: 15 residues.

The chain couples TRBV5-6 to TRBJ2-3; 9 positions agree with TRBD1. Germline V lookup: CDR1 SGHDT, CDR2 YYEEEE. V lost 4 bases to trimming and J lost 5 bases; unmatched junction nucleotides: 11. The CDR3 extends over 16 amino acids. CDR3 protein: CASSPGTGRRGDTQYF. CDR3 nucleotides: TGTGCCAGCAGCCCGGGGACAGGGAGGCGTGGAGATACGCAGTATTTT.

The chain carries TRBV18 and TRBJ1-2, with D unclear. The length of the CDR3 is 15 residues. The germline CDR1 and CDR2 sequences are KGHSH and LQKENI. Between the trimmed V and J ends, which lost 3 bases and 7 bases, there was a span of 18 bases. As DNA, the CDR3 is TGTGCCAGCTCACCCCGGGGTCGTGTTGGTCGTGGCTACACCTTC. Translated: CASSPRGRVGRGYTF.

The chain joins TRBV7-9 to TRBJ1-4; TRBD1 might be the D (5 bases). The CDR3 loop spans 13 amino acids. Trimming pared 1 base from V and 8 bases from J, leaving 8 bases between. Per germline, CDR1 SEHNR and CDR2 FQNEAQ (reference sequence). The CDR3 sequence is CASSLEGTEKLFF. CDR3 nucleotide sequence: TGTGCCAGCAGCTTAGAGGGGACGGAAAAACTGTTTTTT.

Here the CDR3 reads CASSQEIRGTGSYNEQFF. CDR3 DNA: TGTGCCAGCAGCCAAGAAATAAGAGGGACAGGCTCCTACAATGAGCAGTTCTTC. The V and J genes are TRBV4-2 and TRBJ2-1, with TRBD1 matching over 8 bases. V lost 0 bases, J lost 0 bases, and 7 bases stayed unmatched. The germline V gene encodes CDR1 LGHNA and CDR2 YNFKEQ. This CDR3 is 18 amino acids long.

The chain has TRBV15 and TRBJ2-7; no definite D call. The CDR3 extends over 17 amino acids. V was pared by 0 bases and J by 4 bases, with 19 bases between. Per the germline V gene, CDR1 is LNHNV and CDR2 is YYDKDF (reference sequence). The CDR3 sequence is CATSRETWSVYWYEQYF. For the CDR3, the DNA is TGTGCCACCAGCAGAGAGACATGGTCAGTTTACTGGTACGAGCAGTACTTC. The full variable domain, its missing parts supplied by reference TRBV15 and TRBJ2-7, is DAMVIQNPRYQVTQFGKPVTLSCSQTLNHNVMYWYQQKSSQAPKLLFHYYDKDFNNEADTPDNFQSRRPNTSFCFLDIRSPGLGDTAMYLCATSRETWSVYWYEQYFGPGTRLTVT.

The V gene is TRBV29-1, the J gene TRBJ1-1; 8 bases line up with TRBD1. Trimming at V came to 0 bases and at J to 5 bases, leaving 17 bases not matched to a gene. Germline-derived CDR1 and CDR2 are SQVTM and ANQGSEA. The CDR3 extends over 18 amino acids. The CDR3: CSVEDQGQEGQGPTEAFF. In DNA form, the CDR3 reads TGCAGCGTTGAAGATCAAGGTCAGGAAGGACAGGGACCAACTGAAGCTTTCTTT.

This clone has just a few counts. V and J are TRBV7-9 and TRBJ1-6; 7 nucleotides align to TRBD1. Germline V gene lookup returns CDR1 SEHNR and CDR2 FQNEAQ (reference sequence). V lost 4 bases, J lost 5 bases, and 5 bases stayed unmatched. The CDR3 has 15 residues. CDR3 amino acids: CASSSGQPNNSPLHF. The CDR3, as DNA: TGTGCCAGCAGCTCGGGACAGCCAAATAATTCACCCCTCCACTTT.

This chain joins TRBV28 and TRBJ2-7, with D maybe TRBD1 (6 bases). The CDR3 totals 15 residues. Germline V gene sequence: CDR1 MDHEN, CDR2 SYDVKM. V was shortened by 1 base and J by 0 bases, with 10 bases between the two germline ends. The DNA of the CDR3 is TGTGCCAGCAGTTTATTCAGGGACAACTCCTACGAGCAGTACTTC. This gives the protein CASSLFRDNSYEQYF.

The gene calls are TRBV9 and TRBJ1-2; D unclear. The germline V and J ends were trimmed by 3 bases and 3 bases, with 12 bases remaining between them. The germline V gene encodes CDR1 SGDLS and CDR2 YYNGEE. CDR3 length: 14 residues. The CDR3 loop is CASSAGGDYYGYTF. CDR3 coding DNA: TGTGCCAGCAGCGCCGGTGGGGATTACTATGGCTACACCTTC.

This clone was counted once. The chain recombines TRBV14 with TRBJ1-2; D ambiguous. Deletions cut 1 base from V and 7 bases from J, with 10 bases between. Per the germline V gene, CDR1 is SGHDN and CDR2 is FVKESK. This CDR3 comprises 13 residues. The CDR3 DNA reads TGTGCCAGCAGCCAAGCGGGGTCGGGTGGCTACACCTTC. The encoded protein is CASSQAGSGGYTF.